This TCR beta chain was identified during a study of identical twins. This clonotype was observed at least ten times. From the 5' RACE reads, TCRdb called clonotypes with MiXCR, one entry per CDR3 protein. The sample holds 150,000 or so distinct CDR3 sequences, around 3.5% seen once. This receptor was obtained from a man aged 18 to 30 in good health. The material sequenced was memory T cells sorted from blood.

The CDR3 DNA follows: TGCGCCAGCAGCTTGGGGACAAGTAATGAAAAACTGTTTTTT. Its protein product is CASSLGTSNEKLFF. The J gene is TRBJ1-4, the V gene TRBV5-1, with D perhaps matching TRBD1 (5 bases). Trimming shortened V by 0 bases and J by 4 bases, and 7 bases separated the two germline ends. The CDR3 totals 14 residues. The germline gives CDR1 SGHRS, CDR2 YFSETQ.